The rows below give T cell receptor beta chains drawn from one sample of a study of blood T cell repertoires in COVID-19. Clones were read by immunoSEQ multiplex PCR, and TCRdb kept only the in-frame ones, dropping some. The sample carries roughly 230,000 clones, 65% to 85% recorded once. Sequenced sample: PBMCs or T cells enriched from blood (not recorded which). The receptors stem from a woman in her sixties or seventies who had recovered from COVID-19. Each CDR3 is given with its conserved first and last residue. The D gene is left open where the match is weak. Clone size is shown for a subset of rows, as once, few, many or a class of expanded clone.

clone_size j_call v_call cdr3_length d_call cdr3_nt cdr3_aa
. TRBJ1-2 TRBV6-2/TRBV6-3 14 . TGTGCCAGCAGTGACCGGGGTGAGCTCTATGGCTACACCTTC CASSDRGELYGYTF
. TRBJ1-5 TRBV11-2 17 TRBD1 TGTGCCAGCAGCCCCGGGACAGGGGGCGCCCGCAATCAGCCCCAGCATTTT CASSPGTGGARNQPQHF
. TRBJ1-1 TRBV6-5 15 TRBD1 TGTGCCAGCAGGCCTCCTACAGGGGAAGGGACTGAAGCTTTCTTT CASRPPTGEGTEAFF
few TRBJ2-6 TRBV4-1 14 . TGCGCCAGCAGCCCGACAGCTGGGGCCAACGTCCTGACTTTC CASSPTAGANVLTF
. TRBJ2-3 TRBV4-3 16 TRBD2 TGCGCCAGCAGCCAACGACTAGCGGGGGGGCGTGATACGCAGTATTTT CASSQRLAGGRDTQYF
few TRBJ1-5 TRBV6-5 16 TRBD1 TGTGCCAGCAGTTTCTCTCCTCCAGGGGGCGGACAGCCCCAGCATTTT CASSFSPPGGGQPQHF
. TRBJ1-2 TRBV15 16 . TGTGCCACCAGCAGAGGTCGGGGACAAACGTTGGGGGGCTACACCTTC CATSRGRGQTLGGYTF
. TRBJ2-3 TRBV4-1 14 . TGCGCCAGCAGCCACCGCCAGGGCACAGATACGCAGTATTTT CASSHRQGTDTQYF
. TRBJ1-2 TRBV6-5 13 . TGTGCCAGCAGACTCCCGACAGGCTATGGCTACACCTTC CASRLPTGYGYTF
. TRBJ1-1 TRBV5-1 14 TRBD1 TGCGCCAGCAGCTGGACAGGGATAGGCACTGAAGCTTTCTTT CASSWTGIGTEAFF
. TRBJ1-3 TRBV5-1 14 . TGCGCCAGCAGCTGGGAAAGCGGGGGAAACACCATATATTTT CASSWESGGNTIYF
. TRBJ1-5 TRBV6-5 13 TRBD1 TGTGCCAGCAGGGGACAGGAGAATCAGCCCCAGCATTTT CASRGQENQPQHF
. TRBJ2-3 TRBV2 14 . TGTGCCAGCAAGGTAGACAGGAGCACAGATACGCAGTATTTT CASKVDRSTDTQYF
. TRBJ2-5 TRBV5-4 13 TRBD2 TGTGCCAGCAGCGAGGACAGCGGGGGGGCCCAGTACTTC CASSEDSGGAQYF
. TRBJ1-2 TRBV19 14 . TGTGCCTCCGCTCCTACAGGGTCAAACTATGGCTACACCTTC CASAPTGSNYGYTF
. TRBJ2-5 TRBV9 15 TRBD1 TGTGCCAGCAGCCCCGAGGGACAGGGGGCAGGGACCCAGTACTTC CASSPEGQGAGTQYF
. TRBJ1-5 TRBV11-2 16 TRBD1 TGTGCCAGCAGCTTAGAGACAGGGTCGGGCAATCAGCCCCAGCATTTT CASSLETGSGNQPQHF
. TRBJ1-1 TRBV18 15 . TGTGCCAGCTCACCAATCGCAGACATGAACACTGAAGCTTTCTTT CASSPIADMNTEAFF
. TRBJ2-1 TRBV12-3/TRBV12-4 12 . TGTGCCAGCAGTTTCTCCGGGATTGGGCAGTTCTTC CASSFSGIGQFF
. TRBJ2-3 TRBV27 17 . TGTGCCAGCAGTTTATTATCCCCCCGCGGGGTAACAGATACGCAGTATTTT CASSLLSPRGVTDTQYF
. TRBJ1-3 TRBV3-1/TRBV3-2 14 . TGTGCCAGCAGCCAAGTCTCCAGCGGGAACACCATATATTTT CASSQVSSGNTIYF
. TRBJ2-1 TRBV11-3 17 . TGTGCCAGCAGCTCCCGCCGGCGGGGAAGCTCCTACAATGAGCAGTTCTTC CASSSRRRGSSYNEQFF
. TRBJ2-3 TRBV25-1 14 . TGTGCCAGCAGTGAATGGGGGCGGGCCAATACGCAGTATTTT CASSEWGRANTQYF
. TRBJ2-5 TRBV11-3 16 TRBD1 TGTGCCAGCAGCTTAGGCCAGACAGGGTCCCAAGAGACCCAGTACTTC CASSLGQTGSQETQYF
. TRBJ1-6 TRBV30 13 . TGTGCCTGGAGTGTAAGCCGGGGTTCACCCCTCCACTTT CAWSVSRGSPLHF
. TRBJ2-7 TRBV29-1 12 . TGCAGCGTCCGGACTCTCTCCTACGAGCAGTACTTC CSVRTLSYEQYF
. TRBJ2-7 TRBV4-3 16 TRBD1 TGCGCCAGCAGCCAACCAAGGGGACAGGGGGCCTACGAGCAGTACTTC CASSQPRGQGAYEQYF
. TRBJ1-2 TRBV9 16 . TGTGCCAGCAGCGACCTCGGGACAACAACTAACTATGGCTACACCTTC CASSDLGTTTNYGYTF
. TRBJ1-2 TRBV28 14 . TGTGCCAGCAGTTTGGGCACACCGGACTATGGCTACACCTTC CASSLGTPDYGYTF
. TRBJ2-3 TRBV11-3 13 . TGTGCCAGCGCTCTGGAAGGGGGAGATACGCAGTATTTT CASALEGGDTQYF
. TRBJ1-1 TRBV2 15 TRBD1 TGTGCCAGCCGAGGGACAGCGCTAATGAACACTGAAGCTTTCTTT CASRGTALMNTEAFF
. TRBJ2-7 TRBV6-5 16 TRBD1 TGTGCCAGCAGTTACTCGGTCGGACAGGGGTTTTACGAGCAGTACTTC CASSYSVGQGFYEQYF
. TRBJ1-1 TRBV5-1 15 . TGCGCCAGCAGCTTTGGGGGCACTGGCGGATTTGAAGCTTTCTTT CASSFGGTGGFEAFF
few TRBJ2-2 TRBV4-1 15 . TGCGCCAGCAGCCAAGCAGGACTCAACACCGGGGAGCTGTTTTTT CASSQAGLNTGELFF
. TRBJ2-7 TRBV2 12 . TGTGCCAGCAGAGAAGACTGGTACGAGCAGTACTTC CASREDWYEQYF
. TRBJ1-1 TRBV19 12 . TGTGCCAGTAGTCTAAGAAACACTGAAGCTTTCTTT CASSLRNTEAFF
few TRBJ1-2 TRBV6-5 12 . TGTGCCAGCAGTTACCCAGGGAACGGCTACACCTTC CASSYPGNGYTF
. TRBJ1-1 TRBV3-1/TRBV3-2 14 . TGTGCCAGCAGCCAAGAGGGCCGTGACGCTGAAGCTTTCTTT CASSQEGRDAEAFF
. TRBJ1-1 TRBV29-1 17 . TGCAGCGAATACAGTTTGGGGTCTCGGGGGGGGAACACTGAAGCTTTCTTT CSEYSLGSRGGNTEAFF
. TRBJ1-5 TRBV2 13 . TGTGCCAGCAAAACAGAAGGGGATCAGCCCCAGCATTTT CASKTEGDQPQHF
. TRBJ1-1 TRBV29-1 13 TRBD1 TGCAGCTTTGGGACAGGGACAGGGCCTGAAGCTTTCTTT CSFGTGTGPEAFF
. TRBJ1-2 TRBV19 11 . TGTGCCAGTACAGGGGCGCATGGCTACACCTTC CASTGAHGYTF
. TRBJ1-1 TRBV10-1 14 TRBD1 TGCGCCAGCAGCGCAGGGGGCAGCAACACTGAAGCTTTCTTT CASSAGGSNTEAFF
. TRBJ1-1 TRBV5-1 14 . TGCGCCAGCAGCTCACAGGGAAGGGACACTGAAGCTTTCTTT CASSSQGRDTEAFF
few TRBJ1-2 TRBV3-1/TRBV3-2 16 . TGTGCCAGCAGCCAAGATGGGCAGGGGCTTTTCTATGGCTACACCTTC CASSQDGQGLFYGYTF
. TRBJ1-2 TRBV6-5 13 . TGTGCCAGCAGTTACTCGATTTTGCGAGGCTACACCTTC CASSYSILRGYTF
. TRBJ1-5 TRBV28 18 . TGTGCCAGCAGTTTATTCGCCCGGGGCAGGGGAGATCGGCAGCCCCAGCATTTT CASSLFARGRGDRQPQHF
few TRBJ1-6 TRBV5-1 14 . TGCGCCAGCTCCCCCCTCTCGGGAAATTCACCCCTCCACTTT CASSPLSGNSPLHF
once TRBJ1-5 TRBV27 14 . TGTGCCAGCAGTTTACGACAGGGCAATCAGCCCCAGCATTTT CASSLRQGNQPQHF
. TRBJ2-3 TRBV7-9 15 TRBD1 TGTGCCAGCAGCCCCAGGGGGCCCGACACAGATACGCAGTATTTT CASSPRGPDTDTQYF
few TRBJ2-1 TRBV27 13 . TGTGCCAGCAGTTTAGGGGCGAACAATGAGCAGTTCTTC CASSLGANNEQFF
few TRBJ2-2 TRBV4-2 14 . TGTGCCAGCAGCCACGGTAGCGGCACCGGGGAGCTGTTTTTT CASSHGSGTGELFF
. TRBJ2-7 TRBV18 13 . TGTGCCAGCTCACACGGGATCACCTACGAGCAGTACTTC CASSHGITYEQYF
. TRBJ2-2 TRBV15 19 TRBD1 TGTGCCACCAGTTCTGAGGGGTCCCGACAGGGGAGGAACACCGGGGAGCTGTTTTTT CATSSEGSRQGRNTGELFF
. TRBJ1-6 TRBV6-5 15 . TGTGCCAGCGGACTGGGCGAATCCTATAATTCACCCCTCCACTTT CASGLGESYNSPLHF
. TRBJ2-1 TRBV30 12 . TGTGCCTGGAGTGGCCCGTGCGATGAGCAGTTCTTC CAWSGPCDEQFF
. TRBJ2-1 TRBV9 15 TRBD2 TGTGCCAGCAGCGTAGACCAGCGGGGGGGCGATGAGCAGTTCTTC CASSVDQRGGDEQFF
. TRBJ1-5 TRBV19 14 . TGTGCCTCCTCTCCGGGGTATAGCAATCAGCCCCAGCATTTT CASSPGYSNQPQHF
. TRBJ1-1 TRBV23-1 16 . TGCGCCAGCAGTCAATCGTCCAGAGAGGTGAACACTGAAGCTTTCTTT CASSQSSREVNTEAFF
. TRBJ1-4 TRBV13 14 TRBD1 TGTGCCAGCAGCTTACAGGGGGTAGTAGAAAAACTGTTTTTT CASSLQGVVEKLFF